This T cell receptor (beta chain) comes out of a study of shared clonotypes between healthy human individuals. Whole-study findings and limits: In general, naive subsets displayed greater estimated richness than memory subsets did.

Comment on this clone: The antigen remains unidentified.

This CDR3 has 15 residues. Trimming pared 1 base from V and 5 bases from J, leaving 15 bases between. The germline gives CDR1 SGHRS, CDR2 YFSETQ. The protocol was immunoSEQ multiplex PCR, while the TCRdb copy is restricted to in-frame clones and leaves out a portion. The data contain millions of clones, 85% to 95% of them singletons. V and J are TRBV5-1 and TRBJ1-1; possibly TRBD1 for D (5 bases). The receptor was derived from a man aged 18 to 35 in good health. Material: naive CD4+ T cells sorted from blood. Subset: CD45RA+ positively selected. CDR3 bases: TGCGCCAGCAGCTTGTTGTCGGGGGATCGGACTGAAGCTTTCTTT. It encodes CASSLLSGDRTEAFF.